This T cell receptor (beta chain) was identified in a study of cytomegalovirus exposure and HLA in healthy donors. Across the study: Roughly 77 million unique TCRs from HLA-typed donors made up an early data release. Study outcomes and limitations: Because they were indistinguishable, some V segments, including TRBV6-2 and TRBV6-3, were excluded. An analysis done earlier found most TCR beta V segments productive about 87% or about 30% of the time.

PCR used 60 Vbeta primers and 13 Jbeta primers. The assay was immunoSEQ multiplex PCR, and TCRdb's table has in-frame clones only and misses some. This sample has about 92,000 clones, with under 85% found just once. As regards this clone: The antigen remains undetermined.

This CDR3 is built from 15 residues. V lost 3 bases, J lost 3 bases, and 13 bases lay in between. The V gene's germline CDR1 is MGHDK and CDR2 SYGVNS. Sequences were obtained from PBMCs. This clonotype originated in a man aged 50-59 years in good health and CMV-seropositive. The rearrangement links TRBV25-1 to TRBJ2-3, with D maybe TRBD2 (5 bases). CDR3: CASSEFEGWTDTQYF. CDR3 coding DNA: TGTGCCAGCAGTGAGTTTGAGGGTTGGACAGATACGCAGTATTTT.